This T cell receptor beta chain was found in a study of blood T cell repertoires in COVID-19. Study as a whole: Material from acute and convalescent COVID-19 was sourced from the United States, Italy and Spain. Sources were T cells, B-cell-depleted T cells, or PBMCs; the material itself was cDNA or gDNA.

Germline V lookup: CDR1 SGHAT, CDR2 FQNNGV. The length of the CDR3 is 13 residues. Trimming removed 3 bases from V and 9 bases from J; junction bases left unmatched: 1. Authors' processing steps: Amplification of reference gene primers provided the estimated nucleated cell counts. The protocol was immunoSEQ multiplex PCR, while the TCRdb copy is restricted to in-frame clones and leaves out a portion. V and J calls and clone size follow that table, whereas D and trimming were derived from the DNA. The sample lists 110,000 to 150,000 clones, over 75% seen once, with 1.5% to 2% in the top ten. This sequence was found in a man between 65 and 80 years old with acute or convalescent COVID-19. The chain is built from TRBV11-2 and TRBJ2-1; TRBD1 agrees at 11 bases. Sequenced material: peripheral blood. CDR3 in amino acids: CASSFGQGAEQFF. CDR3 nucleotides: TGTGCCAGCAGCTTCGGACAGGGGGCTGAGCAGTTCTTC.